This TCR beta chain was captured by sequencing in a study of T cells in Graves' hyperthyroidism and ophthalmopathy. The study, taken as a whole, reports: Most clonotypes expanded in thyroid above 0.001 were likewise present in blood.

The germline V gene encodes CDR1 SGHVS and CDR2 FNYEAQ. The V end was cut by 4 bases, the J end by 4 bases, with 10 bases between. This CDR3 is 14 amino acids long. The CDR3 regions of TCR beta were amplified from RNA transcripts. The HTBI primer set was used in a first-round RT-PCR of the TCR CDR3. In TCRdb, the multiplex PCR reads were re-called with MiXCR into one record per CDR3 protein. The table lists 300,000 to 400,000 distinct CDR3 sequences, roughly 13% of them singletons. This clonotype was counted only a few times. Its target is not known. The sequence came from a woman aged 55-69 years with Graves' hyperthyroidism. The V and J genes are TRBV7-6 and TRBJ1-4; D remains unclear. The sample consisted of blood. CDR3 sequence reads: CASSYLRDNEKLFF. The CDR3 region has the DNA TGTGCCAGCAGCTACTTAAGAGATAATGAAAAACTGTTTTTT.